This is a list of T cell receptor beta chains from one sample in a study of blood T cell repertoires in COVID-19. Libraries were prepared by immunoSEQ multiplex PCR; TCRdb keeps only in-frame clonotypes and omits some of them. The table records around 60,000 clones, about 77% of them present only once. The sample consisted of peripheral blood. The receptor source for this set is a human donor in a cohort sampled during active COVID-19. The CDR3 runs from the conserved cysteine through the conserved F or W. D genes are given only for firm matches. Part of the rows lack a size; the others show once, few, many or a class for expanded clones.

clone_size: NA
d_call: NA
v_call: TRBV24-1
j_call: TRBJ2-1
cdr3_aa: CATVSLPNEQFF
cdr3_nt: TGTGCCACCGTAAGCCTCCCCAATGAGCAGTTCTTC

clone_size: NA
d_call: TRBD2
v_call: TRBV3-1/TRBV3-2
j_call: TRBJ2-1
cdr3_aa: CASARRTSGYNEQFF
cdr3_nt: TGTGCCAGCGCCAGACGGACTAGCGGTTACAATGAGCAGTTCTTC

clone_size: NA
d_call: NA
v_call: TRBV12-3/TRBV12-4
j_call: TRBJ2-3
cdr3_aa: CASKGGKQDTQYF
cdr3_nt: TGTGCCAGCAAGGGCGGGAAACAAGATACGCAGTATTTT

clone_size: NA
d_call: NA
v_call: TRBV28
j_call: TRBJ1-2
cdr3_aa: CASSPWLNYGYTF
cdr3_nt: TGTGCCAGCAGTCCATGGCTGAACTATGGCTACACCTTC

clone_size: once
d_call: TRBD2
v_call: TRBV18
j_call: TRBJ2-5
cdr3_aa: CASSPILQTGGQETQYF
cdr3_nt: TGTGCCAGCTCACCAATTCTCCAGACGGGGGGGCAGGAGACCCAGTACTTC

clone_size: NA
d_call: NA
v_call: TRBV20-1
j_call: TRBJ1-1
cdr3_aa: CSASSGGAANTEAFF
cdr3_nt: TGCAGTGCTAGTTCGGGGGGGGCCGCGAACACTGAAGCTTTCTTT

clone_size: once
d_call: TRBD2
v_call: TRBV19
j_call: TRBJ2-4
cdr3_aa: CASGTSGRASIQYF
cdr3_nt: TGTGCCAGTGGGACTAGCGGGAGGGCCAGCATTCAGTACTTC

clone_size: once
d_call: TRBD2
v_call: TRBV24-1
j_call: TRBJ2-1
cdr3_aa: CATSDLQFGGNNEQFF
cdr3_nt: TGTGCCACCAGTGATTTGCAATTCGGGGGGAACAATGAGCAGTTCTTC

clone_size: NA
d_call: NA
v_call: TRBV7-8
j_call: TRBJ1-5
cdr3_aa: CASSGGRFTSGNQPQHF
cdr3_nt: TGTGCCAGCAGCGGGGGGAGATTTACGTCGGGCAATCAGCCCCAGCATTTT

clone_size: NA
d_call: TRBD2
v_call: TRBV11-2
j_call: TRBJ2-1
cdr3_aa: CASSGGGYEQFF
cdr3_nt: TGTGCCAGCAGCGGCGGGGGTTATGAGCAGTTCTTC

clone_size: NA
d_call: TRBD1
v_call: TRBV2
j_call: TRBJ1-1
cdr3_aa: CASRKEGQGVEAFF
cdr3_nt: TGTGCCAGCAGGAAAGAGGGGCAGGGGGTAGAAGCTTTCTTT

clone_size: NA
d_call: NA
v_call: TRBV6-5
j_call: TRBJ1-6
cdr3_aa: CASSYGGSSYNSPLHF
cdr3_nt: TGTGCCAGCAGTTACGGGGGCAGCTCCTATAATTCACCCCTCCACTTT

clone_size: NA
d_call: NA
v_call: TRBV3-1/TRBV3-2
j_call: TRBJ1-2
cdr3_aa: CASSQDSGGAYGYTF
cdr3_nt: TGTGCCAGCAGCCAAGATTCGGGAGGGGCCTATGGCTACACCTTC

clone_size: once
d_call: NA
v_call: TRBV18
j_call: TRBJ2-3
cdr3_aa: CASSPRGGRADTQYF
cdr3_nt: TGTGCCAGCTCACCACGCGGGGGCCGCGCAGATACGCAGTATTTT

clone_size: NA
d_call: TRBD2
v_call: TRBV24-1
j_call: TRBJ2-1
cdr3_aa: CATSGLAAYNEQFF
cdr3_nt: TGTGCCACCAGTGGGCTAGCGGCATACAATGAGCAGTTCTTC

clone_size: NA
d_call: TRBD1
v_call: TRBV24-1
j_call: TRBJ2-1
cdr3_aa: CATSDGDRGWDEQFF
cdr3_nt: TGTGCCACCAGTGATGGGGACAGGGGGTGGGATGAGCAGTTCTTC

clone_size: NA
d_call: NA
v_call: TRBV5-6
j_call: TRBJ1-3
cdr3_aa: CASSRAGHEGNTIYF
cdr3_nt: TGTGCCAGCAGCAGGGCAGGGCACGAAGGAAACACCATATATTTT

clone_size: few
d_call: TRBD2
v_call: TRBV6-2/TRBV6-3
j_call: TRBJ2-2
cdr3_aa: CASSYRGTSGGTGELFF
cdr3_nt: TGTGCCAGCAGTTACAGGGGGACTAGCGGGGGTACCGGGGAGCTGTTTTTT

clone_size: NA
d_call: NA
v_call: TRBV4-1
j_call: TRBJ2-1
cdr3_aa: CASSQESGSYNEQFF
cdr3_nt: TGCGCCAGCAGCCAAGAAAGCGGCTCCTACAATGAGCAGTTCTTC

clone_size: few
d_call: NA
v_call: TRBV15
j_call: TRBJ2-1
cdr3_aa: CATSRVGRGTYNEQFF
cdr3_nt: TGTGCCACCAGCAGAGTTGGGCGGGGTACCTACAATGAGCAGTTCTTC

clone_size: NA
d_call: NA
v_call: TRBV9
j_call: TRBJ1-6
cdr3_aa: CASSLGGGSYNSPLHF
cdr3_nt: TGTGCCAGCAGCCTCGGGGGGGGCTCCTATAATTCACCCCTCCACTTT

clone_size: NA
d_call: NA
v_call: TRBV11-2
j_call: TRBJ1-1
cdr3_aa: CASSSGGWTTEAFF
cdr3_nt: TGTGCCAGCAGCTCTGGAGGGTGGACCACTGAAGCTTTCTTT

clone_size: NA
d_call: TRBD2
v_call: TRBV4-1
j_call: TRBJ2-5
cdr3_aa: CASSQDTSGRATSRTQYF
cdr3_nt: TGCGCCAGCAGCCAAGATACTAGCGGGAGGGCGACGTCGAGGACCCAGTACTTC

clone_size: NA
d_call: NA
v_call: TRBV7-9
j_call: TRBJ2-7
cdr3_aa: CASAPGGYEQYF
cdr3_nt: TGTGCCAGCGCCCCTGGAGGATACGAGCAGTACTTC

clone_size: NA
d_call: NA
v_call: TRBV28
j_call: TRBJ2-7
cdr3_aa: CASGRATSYEQYF
cdr3_nt: TGTGCCAGCGGCAGGGCAACATCCTACGAGCAGTACTTC

clone_size: NA
d_call: TRBD2
v_call: TRBV27
j_call: TRBJ2-1
cdr3_aa: CASSLTGTSGSYGEQFF
cdr3_nt: TGTGCCAGCAGTCTCACCGGGACTAGCGGGAGTTATGGAGAGCAGTTCTTC

clone_size: NA
d_call: NA
v_call: TRBV7-9
j_call: TRBJ2-1
cdr3_aa: CASRSPSSYNEQFF
cdr3_nt: TGTGCCAGCAGAAGCCCGAGCTCCTACAATGAGCAGTTCTTC

clone_size: few
d_call: TRBD1
v_call: TRBV19
j_call: TRBJ1-5
cdr3_aa: CASSIGGTGRQPQHF
cdr3_nt: TGTGCCAGTAGTATAGGAGGGACAGGTCGTCAGCCCCAGCATTTT

clone_size: NA
d_call: TRBD1
v_call: TRBV7-6
j_call: TRBJ1-1
cdr3_aa: CASRGQINTEAFF
cdr3_nt: TGTGCAAGCAGGGGACAGATAAACACTGAAGCTTTCTTT

clone_size: NA
d_call: NA
v_call: TRBV27
j_call: TRBJ1-3
cdr3_aa: CASSSGGFSGNTIYF
cdr3_nt: TGTGCCAGCAGTTCCGGGGGATTCTCTGGAAACACCATATATTTT

clone_size: NA
d_call: TRBD2
v_call: TRBV5-1
j_call: TRBJ2-3
cdr3_aa: CASSSPSGRASTSTDTQYF
cdr3_nt: TGCGCCAGCAGCTCGCCTAGCGGGAGGGCCTCTACTAGCACAGATACGCAGTATTTT

clone_size: few
d_call: NA
v_call: TRBV6-5
j_call: TRBJ2-1
cdr3_aa: CASSYYSGSYNEQFF
cdr3_nt: TGTGCCAGCAGTTATTATTCGGGTTCCTACAATGAGCAGTTCTTC

clone_size: NA
d_call: NA
v_call: TRBV2
j_call: TRBJ2-7
cdr3_aa: CAILVTGEQYF
cdr3_nt: TGTGCCATCCTAGTGACCGGAGAGCAGTACTTC

clone_size: NA
d_call: NA
v_call: TRBV7-9
j_call: TRBJ2-1
cdr3_aa: CASSLATFPNEQFF
cdr3_nt: TGTGCCAGCAGCCTCGCGACATTCCCCAATGAGCAGTTCTTC